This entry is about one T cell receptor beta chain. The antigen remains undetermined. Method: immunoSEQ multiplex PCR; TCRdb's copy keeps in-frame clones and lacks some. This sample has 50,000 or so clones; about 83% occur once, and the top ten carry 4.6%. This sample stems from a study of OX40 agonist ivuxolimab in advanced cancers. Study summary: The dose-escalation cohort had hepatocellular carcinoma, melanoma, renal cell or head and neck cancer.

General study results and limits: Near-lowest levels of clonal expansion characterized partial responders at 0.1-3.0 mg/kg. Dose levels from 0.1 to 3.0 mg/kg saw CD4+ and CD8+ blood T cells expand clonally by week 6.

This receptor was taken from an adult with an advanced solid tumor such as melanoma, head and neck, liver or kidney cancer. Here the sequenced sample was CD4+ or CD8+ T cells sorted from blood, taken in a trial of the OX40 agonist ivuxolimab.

The CDR3 nucleotides are TGTGCCAGCAGTACCCTAGCGGGACCCTACAATGAGCAGTTCTTC. Protein sequence: CASSTLAGPYNEQFF. The rearrangement links TRBV28 to TRBJ2-1; TRBD2 agrees at 9 bases. Trimming cost V 5 bases and J 2 bases; bases outside gene matches: 4. The germline V gene has CDR1 MDHEN and CDR2 SYDVKM. This CDR3 has 15 residues.